This TCR beta chain was identified during a study of T-cell reconstitution after alpha-beta-depleted transplantation in children. Unique molecular identifiers were incorporated during preparation of the TCRbeta library. Each CDR3 protein gets one entry after TCRdb re-called the PCR reads with MiXCR. The table has a few hundred thousand distinct CDR3 sequences, around 8.9% seen once. This clonotype was detected ten times or more. Per germline, CDR1 SGHRS and CDR2 YFSETQ. V lost 5 bases, J lost 5 bases, and 9 bases stayed unmatched. This CDR3 has 15 amino acids. This sequence originates from a human donor who donated a stem cell graft to a child with SCID. This specimen was PBMCs from the stem cell graft donor, taken from the stem cell graft. The chain recombines TRBV5-1 with TRBJ1-5, with TRBD1 identical over 8 bases. Written as DNA, the CDR3 is TGCGCCAGCAGTGTTTCAGGGGGCCAGGATCAGCCCCAGCATTTT. Residues: CASSVSGGQDQPQHF.